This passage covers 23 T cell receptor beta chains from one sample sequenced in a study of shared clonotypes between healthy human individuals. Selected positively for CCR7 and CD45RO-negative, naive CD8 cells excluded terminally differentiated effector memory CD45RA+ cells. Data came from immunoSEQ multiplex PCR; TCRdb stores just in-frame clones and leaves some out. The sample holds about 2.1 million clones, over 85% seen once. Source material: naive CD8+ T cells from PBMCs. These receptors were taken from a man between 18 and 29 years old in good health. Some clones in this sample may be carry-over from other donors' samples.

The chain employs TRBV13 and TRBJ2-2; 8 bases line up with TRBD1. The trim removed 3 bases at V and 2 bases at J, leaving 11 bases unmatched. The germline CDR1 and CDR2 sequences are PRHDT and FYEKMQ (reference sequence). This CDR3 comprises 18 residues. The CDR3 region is CASSFPSQDRGNTGELFF. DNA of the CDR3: TGTGCCAGCAGCTTCCCTTCGCAAGACAGGGGAAACACCGGGGAGCTGTTTTTT.

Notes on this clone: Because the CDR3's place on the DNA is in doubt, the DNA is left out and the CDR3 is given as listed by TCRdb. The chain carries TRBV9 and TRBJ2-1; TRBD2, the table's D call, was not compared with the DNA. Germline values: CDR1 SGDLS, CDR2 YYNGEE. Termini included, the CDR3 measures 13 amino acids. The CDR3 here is CASSVGGGSWKFF.

DNA for the CDR3: TGCGCCAGCAGCCAGGACACCTGGGGGAGGAAGACAGATACGCAGTATTTT. It specifies CASSQDTWGRKTDTQYF. V is TRBV4-3 and J is TRBJ2-3, with D maybe TRBD2 (6 bases). Looked up from germline, CDR1 is LGHNA and CDR2 is YSLEER. The CDR3 spans 17 residues. Trimming stripped 3 bases from V and 3 bases from J, with 19 bases between.

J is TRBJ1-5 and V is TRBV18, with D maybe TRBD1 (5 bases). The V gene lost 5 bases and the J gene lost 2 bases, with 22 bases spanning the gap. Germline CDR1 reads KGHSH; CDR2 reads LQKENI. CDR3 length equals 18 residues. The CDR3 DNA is TGTGCCAGCTCAGTGCGGGCCCGGGGGGAGTATCGCAATCAGCCCCAGCATTTT. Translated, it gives CASSVRARGEYRNQPQHF.

The CDR3 loop reads CSARDFGEQYF. The DNA of the CDR3 is TGCAGTGCTAGAGATTTCGGGGAGCAGTACTTC. This chain links TRBV20-1 with TRBJ2-7; D is undetermined. The CDR3 runs to 11 residues. Trimming removed 0 bases at V and 7 bases at J, with 7 bases between. Per germline, CDR1 DFQATT and CDR2 SNEGSKA (reference sequence).

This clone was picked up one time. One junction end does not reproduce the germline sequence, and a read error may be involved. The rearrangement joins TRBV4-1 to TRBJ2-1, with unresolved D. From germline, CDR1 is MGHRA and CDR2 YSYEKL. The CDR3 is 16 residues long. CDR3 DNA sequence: TGCGCCAGCAGCTCGACGGCGGCGAAACTCTACGATGAGCAGTTCTTC. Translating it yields CASSSTAAKLYDEQFF.

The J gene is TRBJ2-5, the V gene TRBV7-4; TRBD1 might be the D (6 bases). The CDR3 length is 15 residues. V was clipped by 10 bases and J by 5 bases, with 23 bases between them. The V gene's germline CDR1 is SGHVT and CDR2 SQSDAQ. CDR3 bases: TGTGCCAACATACTGGGGGCCCCCGGATCGGAGACCCAGTACTTC. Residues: CANILGAPGSETQYF.

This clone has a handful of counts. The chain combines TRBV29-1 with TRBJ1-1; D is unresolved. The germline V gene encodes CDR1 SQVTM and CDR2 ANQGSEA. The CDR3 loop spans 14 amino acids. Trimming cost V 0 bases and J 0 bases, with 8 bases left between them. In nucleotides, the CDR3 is TGCAGCGTTGAAGACATCGTAGTGAACACTGAAGCTTTCTTT. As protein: CSVEDIVVNTEAFF.

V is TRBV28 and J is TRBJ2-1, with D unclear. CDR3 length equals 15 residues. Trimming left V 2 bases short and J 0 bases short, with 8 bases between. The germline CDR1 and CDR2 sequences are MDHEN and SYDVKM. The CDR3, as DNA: TGTGCCAGCAGTTTACGCGGTTACTCCTACAATGAGCAGTTCTTC. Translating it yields CASSLRGYSYNEQFF.

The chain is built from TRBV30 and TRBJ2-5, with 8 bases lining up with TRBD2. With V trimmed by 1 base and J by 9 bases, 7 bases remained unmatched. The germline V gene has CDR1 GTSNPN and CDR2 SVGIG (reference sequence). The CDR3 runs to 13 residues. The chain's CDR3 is CAWSGLAGEAQYF. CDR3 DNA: TGTGCCTGGAGTGGTCTAGCGGGCGAGGCCCAGTACTTC.

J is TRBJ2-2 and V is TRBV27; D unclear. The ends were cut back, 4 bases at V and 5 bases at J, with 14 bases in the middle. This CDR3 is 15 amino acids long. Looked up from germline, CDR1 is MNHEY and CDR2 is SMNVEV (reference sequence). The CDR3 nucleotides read TGTGCCAGCAGTTCTGAGATGGTGCAGACCGGGGAGCTGTTTTTT. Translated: CASSSEMVQTGELFF.

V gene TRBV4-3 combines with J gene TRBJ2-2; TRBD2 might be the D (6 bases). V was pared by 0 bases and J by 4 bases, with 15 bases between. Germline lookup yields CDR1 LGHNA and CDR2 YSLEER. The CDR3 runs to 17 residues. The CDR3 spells CASSQDQEGPGTGELFF. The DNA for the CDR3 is TGCGCCAGCAGCCAAGATCAGGAGGGACCCGGCACCGGGGAGCTGTTTTTT.

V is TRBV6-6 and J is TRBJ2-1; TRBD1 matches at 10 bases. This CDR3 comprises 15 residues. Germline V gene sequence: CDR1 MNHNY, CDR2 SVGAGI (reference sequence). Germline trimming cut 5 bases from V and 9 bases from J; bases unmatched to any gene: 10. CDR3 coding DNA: TGTGCCAGCAGTAAAGACAGGGGGCTTTTGATTGAGCAGTTCTTC. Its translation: CASSKDRGLLIEQFF.

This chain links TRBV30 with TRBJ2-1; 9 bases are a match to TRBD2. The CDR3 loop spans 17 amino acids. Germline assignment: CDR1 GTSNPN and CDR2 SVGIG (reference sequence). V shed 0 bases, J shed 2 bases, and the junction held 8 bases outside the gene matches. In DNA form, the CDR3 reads TGTGCCTGGAGTGTAAGGGCTAGCGGGACGACCTACAATGAGCAGTTCTTC. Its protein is CAWSVRASGTTYNEQFF.

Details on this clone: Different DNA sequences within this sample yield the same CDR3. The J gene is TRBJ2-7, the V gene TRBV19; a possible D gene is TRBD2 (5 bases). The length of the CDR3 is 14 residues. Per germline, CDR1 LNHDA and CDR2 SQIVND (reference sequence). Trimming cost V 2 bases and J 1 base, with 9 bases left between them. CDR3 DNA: TGTGCCAGTAGTATAATAGGAGGATCCTACGAGCAGTACTTC. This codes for CASSIIGGSYEQYF.

Here the CDR3 DNA reads TGTGCCAGCAGCTTAGATACAGGGCCCTTCTCCTACGAGCAGTACTTC. This gives the protein CASSLDTGPFSYEQYF. The chain recombines TRBV7-9 with TRBJ2-7; maybe TRBD1 (6 bases). CDR1 and CDR2 from the germline V gene are SEHNR and FQNEAQ (reference sequence). The V end lost 1 base, the J end lost 0 bases, and 13 bases lay between the germline ends. The CDR3 loop spans 16 amino acids.

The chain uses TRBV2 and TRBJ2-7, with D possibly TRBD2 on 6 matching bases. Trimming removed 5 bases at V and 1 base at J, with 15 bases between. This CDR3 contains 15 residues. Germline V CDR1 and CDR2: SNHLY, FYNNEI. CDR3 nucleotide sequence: TGTGCCAGCAGTCTAGCCGAGGGGAGGTCCTACGAGCAGTACTTC. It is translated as CASSLAEGRSYEQYF.

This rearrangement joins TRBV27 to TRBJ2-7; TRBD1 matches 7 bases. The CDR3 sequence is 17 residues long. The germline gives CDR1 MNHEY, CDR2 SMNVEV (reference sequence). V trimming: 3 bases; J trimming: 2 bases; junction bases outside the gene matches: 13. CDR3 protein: CASSFIARQGVPYEQYF. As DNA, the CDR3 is TGTGCCAGCAGTTTCATTGCGAGGCAGGGGGTTCCCTACGAGCAGTACTTC.

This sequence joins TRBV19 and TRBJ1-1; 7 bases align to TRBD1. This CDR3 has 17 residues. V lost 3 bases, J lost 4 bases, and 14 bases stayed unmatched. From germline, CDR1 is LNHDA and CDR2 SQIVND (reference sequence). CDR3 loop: CASSIYSGGNLGTEAFF. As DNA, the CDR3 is TGTGCCAGTAGTATCTATTCAGGGGGAAATTTGGGCACTGAAGCTTTCTTT.

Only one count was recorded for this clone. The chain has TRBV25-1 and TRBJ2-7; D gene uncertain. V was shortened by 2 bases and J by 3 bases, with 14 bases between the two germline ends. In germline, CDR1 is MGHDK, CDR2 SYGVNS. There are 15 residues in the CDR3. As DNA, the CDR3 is TGTGCCAGCAGTGAACCGTCCCGACCCAGCTACGAGCAGTACTTC. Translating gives CASSEPSRPSYEQYF.

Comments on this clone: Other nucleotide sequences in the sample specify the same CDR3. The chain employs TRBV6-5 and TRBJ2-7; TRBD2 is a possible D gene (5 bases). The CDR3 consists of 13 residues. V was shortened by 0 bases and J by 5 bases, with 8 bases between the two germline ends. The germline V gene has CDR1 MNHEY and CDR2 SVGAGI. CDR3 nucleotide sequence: TGTGCCAGCAGTTACTCGTCCGGGAACGAGCAGTACTTC. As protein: CASSYSSGNEQYF.

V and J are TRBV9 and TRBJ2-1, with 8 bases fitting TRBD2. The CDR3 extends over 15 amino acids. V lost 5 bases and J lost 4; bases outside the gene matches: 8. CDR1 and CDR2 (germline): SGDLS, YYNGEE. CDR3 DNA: TGTGCCAGCAGTGATAGCGGGAAGGGTTACAATGAGCAGTTCTTC. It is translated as CASSDSGKGYNEQFF.

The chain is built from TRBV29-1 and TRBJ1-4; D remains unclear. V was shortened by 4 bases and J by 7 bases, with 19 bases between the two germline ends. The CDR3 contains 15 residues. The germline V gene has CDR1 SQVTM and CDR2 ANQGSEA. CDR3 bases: TGCAGCGTTGGGTACTTACCCGATGTGGGTGAAAAACTGTTTTTT. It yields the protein CSVGYLPDVGEKLFF.